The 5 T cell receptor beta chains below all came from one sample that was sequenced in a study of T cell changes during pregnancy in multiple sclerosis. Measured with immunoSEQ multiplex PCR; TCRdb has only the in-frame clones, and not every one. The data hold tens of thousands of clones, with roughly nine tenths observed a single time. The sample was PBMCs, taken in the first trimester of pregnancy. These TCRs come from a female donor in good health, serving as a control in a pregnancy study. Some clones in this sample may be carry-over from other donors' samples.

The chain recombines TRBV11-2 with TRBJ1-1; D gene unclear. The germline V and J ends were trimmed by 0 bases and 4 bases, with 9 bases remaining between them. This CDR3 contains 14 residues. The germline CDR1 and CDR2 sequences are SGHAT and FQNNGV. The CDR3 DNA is TGTGCCAGCAGCTTAGAAGAAAGGAGCACTGAAGCTTTCTTT. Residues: CASSLEERSTEAFF.

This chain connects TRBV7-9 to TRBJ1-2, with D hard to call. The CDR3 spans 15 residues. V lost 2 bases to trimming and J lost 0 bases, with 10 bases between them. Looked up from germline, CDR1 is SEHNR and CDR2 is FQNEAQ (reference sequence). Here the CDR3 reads CASSLRETTNYGYTF. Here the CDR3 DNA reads TGTGCCAGCAGCTTACGGGAAACCACTAACTATGGCTACACCTTC.

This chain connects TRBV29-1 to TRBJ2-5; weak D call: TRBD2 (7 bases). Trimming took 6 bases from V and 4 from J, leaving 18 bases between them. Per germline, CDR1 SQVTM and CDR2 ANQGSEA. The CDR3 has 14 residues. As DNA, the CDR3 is TGCAGCGTGGGTCCTAGCGGAGGGGGAGAGACCCAGTACTTC. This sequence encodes CSVGPSGGGETQYF. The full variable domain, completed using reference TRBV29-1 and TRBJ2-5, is SAVISQKPSRDICQRGTSLTIQCQVDSQVTMMFWYRQQPGQSLTLIATANQGSEATYESGFVIDKFPISRPNLTFSTLTVSNMSPEDSSIYLCSVGPSGGGETQYFGPGTRLLVL.

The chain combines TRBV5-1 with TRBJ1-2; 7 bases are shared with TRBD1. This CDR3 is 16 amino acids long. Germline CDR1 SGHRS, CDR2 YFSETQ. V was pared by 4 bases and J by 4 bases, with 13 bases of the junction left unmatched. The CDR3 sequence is CASSRGQNSLSYGYTF. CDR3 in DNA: TGCGCCAGCAGCCGGGGACAGAACTCACTAAGCTATGGCTACACCTTC.

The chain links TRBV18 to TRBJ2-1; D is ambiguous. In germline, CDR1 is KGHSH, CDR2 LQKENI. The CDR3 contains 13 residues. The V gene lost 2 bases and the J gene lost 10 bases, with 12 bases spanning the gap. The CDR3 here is CASSPGGGVEQFF. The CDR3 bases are TGTGCCAGCTCACCAGGTGGCGGTGTCGAGCAGTTCTTC.